The rows below give T cell receptor beta chains drawn from one sample of a study of technical replicates of blood from a handful of donors. Assay used: immunoSEQ multiplex PCR; TCRdb lists only in-frame clones, some missing. The sample includes 80,000 or so clones, 90% to 97% of them seen just once. The sample consisted of T cells isolated from PBMCs. The source of these receptors is a human donor in good health. Both conserved end residues are part of each CDR3. D genes are given only for firm matches. The size entry is marked missing in some rows and otherwise reads once, few, many or a size class.

>TRBJ2-4|TRBV7-2|-|TRBD2
TGTGCCAGCAGCTCCTGGACTAGCGGGAGAGCCAAAAACATTCAGTACTTC
CASSSWTSGRAKNIQYF
>TRBJ1-1|TRBV29-1|-|TRBD1
TGCAGCGTTCACACGACAGGGGCGACTGAAGCTTTCTTT
CSVHTTGATEAFF
>TRBJ2-1|TRBV5-4|-|TRBD2
TGTGCCAGCAGCTTGGGCGGGAGGGCATACAATGAGCAGTTCTTC
CASSLGGRAYNEQFF
>TRBJ2-5|TRBV28|-|-
TGTGCCAGCAGTTTATCCGGGAACCAAGAGACCCAGTACTTC
CASSLSGNQETQYF
>TRBJ2-7|TRBV2|-|-
TGTGCCAGCAGTACCTCGACAGGCATGTACTTC
CASSTSTGMYF
>TRBJ2-7|TRBV5-1|-|-
TGCGCCAGCAGCTTAGAACAGACCTACGAGCAGTACTTC
CASSLEQTYEQYF
>TRBJ2-5|TRBV10-3|-|-
TGTGCCATCAGTGACTCGGACAGCCGAAACCAAGAGACCCAGTACTTC
CAISDSDSRNQETQYF
>TRBJ2-7|TRBV11-2|once|-
TGTGCCAGCAGATTCGGACAACACTACGAGCAGTACTTC
CASRFGQHYEQYF
>TRBJ1-1|TRBV30|-|TRBD1
TGTGCCTGGAACCTGGGACAGGGCGGGACTGAAGCTTTCTTT
CAWNLGQGGTEAFF
>TRBJ2-5|TRBV7-2|-|-
TGTGCCAGCAGCTTAGCCAGGGGAGGGGAAGAGACCCAGTACTTC
CASSLARGGEETQYF
>TRBJ1-1|TRBV5-6|once|-
TGTGCCAGCAGCCGATTCGGGACGGGAGGAACTGAAGCTTTCTTT
CASSRFGTGGTEAFF
>TRBJ2-5|TRBV5-6|-|TRBD1
TGTGCCAGCAGCTCCGGCGGACAGGGGGGGGAGACCCAGTACTTC
CASSSGGQGGETQYF
>TRBJ2-1|TRBV7-8|-|TRBD2
TGTGCCAGCAGCTTAGGACTAGCGGGAGGGCCCGGTGAGCAGTTCTTC
CASSLGLAGGPGEQFF
>TRBJ2-5|TRBV19|-|TRBD1
TGTGCCAGTAGGTTAAACAGGGGGCCTCAAGAGACCCAGTACTTC
CASRLNRGPQETQYF
>TRBJ1-1|TRBV2|-|-
TGTGCCAGCTACCCCAACATGAACACTGAAGCTTTCTTT
CASYPNMNTEAFF
>TRBJ1-1|TRBV29-1|-|-
TGCAGCGCCTTGGGGGGGGAGAACACTGAAGCTTTCTTT
CSALGGENTEAFF
>TRBJ1-2|TRBV4-3|-|-
TGCGCCAGCAGCCAAGAAGAGTTTGCAGGGGATCATGGCTACACCTTC
CASSQEEFAGDHGYTF
>TRBJ2-7|TRBV6-5|once|-
TGTGCCAGCTCTCCCGCACTAGAAGCCGAGCAGTACTTC
CASSPALEAEQYF
>TRBJ1-3|TRBV6-5|-|-
TGTGCCAGCAGTACTGACTCACACTCTGGAAACACCATATATTTT
CASSTDSHSGNTIYF
>TRBJ2-1|TRBV9|-|-
TGTGCCAGCAGCGTAGATGACCACCCAGGCTCCTACAATGAGCAGTTCTTC
CASSVDDHPGSYNEQFF
>TRBJ2-3|TRBV5-1|-|-
TGCGCCAGCAGCTTTGAAACAGCTAGCACAGATACGCAGTATTTT
CASSFETASTDTQYF
>TRBJ2-5|TRBV27|once|TRBD2
TGTGCCAGCAGTTCGACTAGCGGTCTCCAAGAGACCCAGTACTTC
CASSSTSGLQETQYF
>TRBJ2-5|TRBV7-2|-|TRBD2
TGTGCCAGCAGCCTAACGTCTAGCGGAGTACTCCAAGAGACCCAGTACTTC
CASSLTSSGVLQETQYF
>TRBJ2-5|TRBV2|-|-
TGTGCCAGCAGTGCGGAGGACCAAGAGACCCAGTACTTC
CASSAEDQETQYF
>TRBJ2-2|TRBV5-6|-|-
TGTGCCAGCAGCTTTTTCCTAGCGACGAACACCGGGGAGCTGTTTTTT
CASSFFLATNTGELFF
>TRBJ2-3|TRBV2|-|TRBD2
TGTGCCAGCAGTGAACCCCATCTAGCGGGAGGTGTTACAGATACGCAGTATTTT
CASSEPHLAGGVTDTQYF
>TRBJ2-7|TRBV30|-|TRBD1
TGTGCCTGGGGAGGGACAGGCTTTATGGGCGAGCAGTACTTC
CAWGGTGFMGEQYF
>TRBJ2-7|TRBV7-2|-|-
TGTGCCAGCAGCCGTGCCTACGAGCAGTACTTC
CASSRAYEQYF
>TRBJ1-5|TRBV9|once|TRBD1
TGTGCCAGCAGCGGCGGGACAGGGAATCAGCCCCAGCATTTT
CASSGGTGNQPQHF
>TRBJ2-2|TRBV28|-|TRBD1
TGTGCCAGCAGCCAGGGGGCGGGTGCCGGGGAGCTGTTTTTT
CASSQGAGAGELFF
>TRBJ2-2|TRBV2|-|-
TGTGCCAGCAGTGATTTCTCGGGGGCCGGGGAGCTGTTTTTT
CASSDFSGAGELFF
>TRBJ1-3|TRBV6-6|-|-
TGTGCCAGCTCAGGGGATGCTGGAAACACCATATATTTT
CASSGDAGNTIYF
>TRBJ2-1|TRBV6-6|-|TRBD2
TGTGCCAGCAGTTACTCGGTTAGCGGGAGGGCAAAGCAGTTCTTC
CASSYSVSGRAKQFF
>TRBJ2-2|TRBV28|-|TRBD1
TGTGCCAGCAGTTTAATTTGGGGACAGCCGAACACCGGGGAGCTGTTTTTT
CASSLIWGQPNTGELFF
>TRBJ2-3|TRBV6-1|once|TRBD1
TGTGCCAGTTCAGGGGGCGGAGGTTCAGATACGCAGTATTTT
CASSGGGGSDTQYF
>TRBJ1-2|TRBV19|-|TRBD1
TGTGCCAGTAGTATAGATCCAAGACAGGGGGCGGCCGGCTACACCTTC
CASSIDPRQGAAGYTF
>TRBJ2-7|TRBV11-2|once|-
TGTGCCAGCAGCTTAGGTTTAGCGGCCAGCTCCTACGAGCAGTACTTC
CASSLGLAASSYEQYF
>TRBJ2-1|TRBV6-5|-|-
TGTGCCATCGGGAAGGACAGCTACAATGAGCAGTTCTTC
CAIGKDSYNEQFF
>TRBJ1-1|TRBV4-1|-|TRBD1
TGCGCCAGCAGCCACGGGACAGAGCAGGAAGCTTTCTTT
CASSHGTEQEAFF
>TRBJ2-1|TRBV7-9|-|-
TGTGCCAGCAGGGCCAGGATAGGCAATGAGCAGTTCTTC
CASRARIGNEQFF
>TRBJ2-1|TRBV2|-|-
TGTGCCAGCAGTGAAGTTACAGACTACAATGAGCAGTTCTTC
CASSEVTDYNEQFF
>TRBJ2-7|TRBV6-1|-|TRBD2
TGTGCCAGCAGTGACGCCGGGACTACCCCCATCCTTGGGCAGTACTTC
CASSDAGTTPILGQYF
>TRBJ1-1|TRBV6-1|-|-
TGTGCCAGCAGTGAATATGGGGGCAGGAAATCTTTCTTT
CASSEYGGRKSFF
>TRBJ1-5|TRBV19|-|-
TGTGCCAGTACCGGACAGTCAGAGGGCAATCAGCCCCAGCATTTT
CASTGQSEGNQPQHF
>TRBJ2-6|TRBV6-1|-|-
TGTGCCACCCGGGGCTCTGGGGCCAACGTCCTGACTTTC
CATRGSGANVLTF
>TRBJ2-5|TRBV5-1|-|-
TGCGCCAGCAGCTTGGCACGGGAGACCCAGTACTTC
CASSLARETQYF
>TRBJ2-5|TRBV4-2|-|-
TGTGCCAGCAGCCCGAGTTCGGAAAGCGGGGAGACCCAGTACTTC
CASSPSSESGETQYF
>TRBJ1-2|TRBV18|once|TRBD1
TGTGCCAGCTCACTGGGGACAGGCCATGGCTACACCTTC
CASSLGTGHGYTF
>TRBJ2-1|TRBV19|-|-
TGTGCCAGTAGCGGGACTGCCTACAATGAGCAGTTCTTC
CASSGTAYNEQFF